This TCR beta chain comes out of a study of beta chain features in type 1 diabetes. General study results and limits: Patients' naive, central memory and Treg TCRB repertoires seemed closer to one another than those of healthy donors. HLA influence on TCRB rearrangement stayed unresolved here.

The authors reverse transcribed all of the isolated RNA, so sequencing captured expressed TCRB transcripts. The data were produced by immunoSEQ multiplex PCR, yet TCRdb's version contains in-frame clones alone and is incomplete. Of fewer than 900,000 clones listed, roughly 16% were seen once; the top ten hold about 0.02%. The CDR3 spans 11 residues. The V and J ends lost 6 bases and 5 bases respectively, with 10 bases between them. From germline, CDR1 is DFQATT and CDR2 SNEGSKA (reference sequence). On this clone: What it binds is unknown. Other DNA sequences in the same sample also yield this CDR3.

This chain links TRBV20-1 with TRBJ2-5; no firm D call. The specimen sequenced was naive CD4+ T cells from blood. The sequence derives from a woman aged 18-29 years in good health. The CDR3 reads CSARRGETQYF. The CDR3, as DNA: TGCAGTGCGAGGAGAGGCGAGACCCAGTACTTC.